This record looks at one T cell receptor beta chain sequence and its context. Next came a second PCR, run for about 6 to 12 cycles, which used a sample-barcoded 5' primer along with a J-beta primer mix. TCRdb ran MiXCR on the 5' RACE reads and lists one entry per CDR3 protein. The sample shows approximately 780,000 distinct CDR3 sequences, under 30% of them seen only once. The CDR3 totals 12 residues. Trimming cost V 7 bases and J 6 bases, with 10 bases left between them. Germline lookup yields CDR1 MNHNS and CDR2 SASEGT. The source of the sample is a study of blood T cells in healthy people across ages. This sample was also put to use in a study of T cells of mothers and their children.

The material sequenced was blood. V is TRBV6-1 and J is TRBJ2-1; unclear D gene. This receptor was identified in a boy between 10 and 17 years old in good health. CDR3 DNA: TGTGCCAGCACTGTAGGCGTCAATGAGCAGTTCTTC. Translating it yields CASTVGVNEQFF.